The 23 T cell receptor beta chains below were found in one sample sequenced in a study of blood T cell repertoires in COVID-19. The assay was immunoSEQ multiplex PCR, and TCRdb's table has in-frame clones only and misses some. The data show over 200,000 clones, with roughly 87% seen just once and roughly 2% held by the top ten. Sequenced: peripheral blood. These receptors were collected from a man aged 35 to 55 with active or convalescent COVID-19.

The chain combines TRBV7-2 with TRBJ2-1; 8 bases are shared with TRBD1. There are 14 residues in the CDR3. Germline lookup yields CDR1 SGHTA and CDR2 FQGNSA. The J segment lost 2 bases and the V segment lost 7 bases, leaving 4 bases of the junction unmatched. In DNA form, the CDR3 reads TGTGCCAGCAAGAGGGACAGGACCTACAATGAGCAGTTCTTC. Residues: CASKRDRTYNEQFF.

V is TRBV5-1 and J is TRBJ2-7; D remains unclear. The germline V and J ends were trimmed by 6 bases and 6 bases, with 10 bases remaining between them. Germline-derived CDR1 and CDR2 are SGHRS and YFSETQ. The CDR3 extends over 11 amino acids. CDR3 sequence: CASTGDSEQYF. The CDR3 DNA sequence: TGCGCCAGCACCGGTGATTCCGAGCAGTACTTC. The variable domain in full, with the rest retrieved from reference TRBV5-1 and TRBJ2-7, is KAGVTQTPRYLIKTRGQQVTLSCSPISGHRSVSWYQQTPGQGLQFLFEYFSETQRNKGNFPGRFSGRQFSNSRSEMNVSTLELGDSALYLCASTGDSEQYFGPGTRLTVT.

In this sample, this clone turned up once. The chain employs TRBV6-5 and TRBJ2-2, with 7 nucleotides matching TRBD1. The CDR3 is 15 amino acids. Germline V gene sequence: CDR1 MNHEY, CDR2 SVGAGI. With 6 bases clipped from V and 7 bases from J, the junction kept 11 bases outside the gene matches. The CDR3 loop is CASRSMDRPLGELFF. Written as DNA, the CDR3 is TGTGCCAGCAGATCGATGGACAGGCCCCTCGGGGAGCTGTTTTTT.

The DNA of the CDR3 is TGTGCCAGTAGTCTTACAGATACGCAGTATTTT. Translated, it gives CASSLTDTQYF. The rearrangement links TRBV19 to TRBJ2-3, with unresolved D. The CDR3 sequence is 11 residues long. Germline V gene sequence: CDR1 LNHDA, CDR2 SQIVND (reference sequence). Trimming cost V 5 bases and J 3 bases, with 3 bases left between them.

The chain uses TRBV21-1 and TRBJ1-6; TRBD1, as called in the table, went unchecked against the DNA. TRBV21-1 is a pseudogene locus. This CDR3 contains 14 residues. Written as DNA, the CDR3 is TGTGCCAGCACCCTACAGGTGTGCAATTCACCCCTCCACTTT. This encodes CASTLQVCNSPLHF.

This clone was seen a single time. This chain connects TRBV5-1 to TRBJ2-3; 12 bases agree with TRBD2. The J segment lost 5 bases and the V segment lost 5 bases, leaving 3 bases of the junction unmatched. Germline V gene lookup returns CDR1 SGHRS and CDR2 YFSETQ. The CDR3 is 14 amino acids. DNA of the CDR3: TGCGCCAGCAGGCTACTAGCGGGGGGAGATACGCAGTATTTT. It is translated as CASRLLAGGDTQYF.

The chain uses TRBV4-1 and TRBJ1-1, with a tentative D call TRBD1 (6 bases). Looked up from germline, CDR1 is MGHRA and CDR2 is YSYEKL. V gave up 4 bases and J gave up 5 bases, with 17 bases separating them. There are 15 residues in the CDR3. CDR3 bases: TGCGCCAGCAGCCTCACAGGGATTTCGAGTACTGAAGCTTTCTTT. As protein: CASSLTGISSTEAFF.

This clone was counted once. The rearrangement joins TRBV28 to TRBJ1-3; D is perhaps TRBD1 (6 bases). This CDR3 region has 16 residues. With 5 bases removed from V and 3 bases from J, the gap between germline ends came to 17 bases. The germline gives CDR1 MDHEN, CDR2 SYDVKM. The CDR3 nucleotides read TGTGCCAGCAGTCCCCCCGGACAGTATTTTGGAAACACCATATATTTT. It yields the protein CASSPPGQYFGNTIYF. Drawing the rest from reference TRBV28 and TRBJ1-3, the complete variable domain is DVKVTQSSRYLVKRTGEKVFLECVQDMDHENMFWYRQDPGLGLRLIYFSYDVKMKEKGDIPEGYSVSREKKERFSLILESASTNQTSMYLCASSPPGQYFGNTIYFGEGSWLTVV.

The J gene is TRBJ1-1, the V gene TRBV9; D not certain. V was trimmed by 0 bases and J by 1 base, leaving 7 bases between them. The CDR3 extends over 14 amino acids. CDR1 and CDR2 (germline): SGDLS, YYNGEE. CDR3 amino acids: CASSVASGNTEAFF. The CDR3 coding sequence is TGTGCCAGCAGCGTAGCTAGCGGGAACACTGAAGCTTTCTTT.

The gene calls are TRBV7-9 and TRBJ2-7, with D maybe TRBD2 (5 bases). The CDR3 length is 13 residues. Germline CDR1 SEHNR, CDR2 FQNEAQ (reference sequence). The V gene lost 5 bases and the J gene lost 3 bases, with 11 bases spanning the gap. The CDR3 region has the DNA TGTGCCAGCAGCCCTACCGGACTCTACGAGCAGTACTTC. Protein sequence: CASSPTGLYEQYF.

CDR3 sequence (DNA): TGTGCCAGCAGTGAAGGCGGGACAGGGTACACTGAAGCTTTCTTT. It translates to CASSEGGTGYTEAFF. This sequence joins TRBV6-1 and TRBJ1-1; 9 bases fit TRBD1. The CDR3 totals 15 residues. CDR1 is MNHNS, CDR2 SASEGT, per germline. V was pared by 1 base and J by 3 bases, with 3 bases of the junction left unmatched.

The chain couples TRBV27 to TRBJ2-3, with D unclear. The CDR3 contains 15 residues. The V and J ends lost 2 bases and 4 bases respectively, with 13 bases between them. Germline V gene data show CDR1 as MNHEY and CDR2 as SMNVEV (reference sequence). The CDR3 spells CASSLNPASADTQYF. Here the CDR3 DNA reads TGTGCCAGCAGTTTAAACCCCGCCAGCGCAGATACGCAGTATTTT.

DNA of the CDR3: TGTGCCAGCTCCTGGGAGGGGACAGATACGCAGTATTTT. Encoded protein: CASSWEGTDTQYF. The rearrangement joins TRBV6-5 to TRBJ2-3; 7 bases fit TRBD2. Germline V gene lookup returns CDR1 MNHEY and CDR2 SVGAGI. V lost 8 bases and J lost 3; bases outside the gene matches: 5. CDR3 length: 13 amino acids.

This chain joins TRBV28 and TRBJ1-2; D is unclear. The ends were cut back, 0 bases at V and 0 bases at J, with 8 bases in the middle. This CDR3 has 15 residues. Germline V CDR1 and CDR2: MDHEN, SYDVKM. CDR3 coding DNA: TGTGCCAGCAGTTTATGGAGGCAGACTAACTATGGCTACACCTTC. Translating gives CASSLWRQTNYGYTF.

This clone occurred a few times. CDR3 loop: CASSRAADRESNQPQHF. The CDR3 nucleotides are TGCGCCAGCAGCCGAGCGGCCGACAGGGAGAGCAATCAGCCCCAGCATTTT. V gene TRBV4-1 combines with J gene TRBJ1-5, with TRBD1 matching 7 bases. Germline CDR1 is MGHRA and CDR2 is YSYEKL. The CDR3 runs 17 residues. V trimming: 4 bases; J trimming: 1 base; junction bases outside the gene matches: 10.

V is TRBV7-2 and J is TRBJ1-2, with D possibly being TRBD1 (6 bases). Trimming shortened V by 0 bases and J by 2 bases, and 10 bases separated the two germline ends. The CDR3 consists of 15 residues. Germline assignment: CDR1 SGHTA and CDR2 FQGNSA. CDR3: CASSLAVGQNYGYTF. CDR3 coding DNA: TGTGCCAGCAGCTTAGCGGTAGGACAGAACTATGGCTACACCTTC.

J is TRBJ1-6 and V is TRBV27; a possible D gene is TRBD1 (6 bases). Per the germline V gene, CDR1 is MNHEY and CDR2 is SMNVEV (reference sequence). The V end lost 10 bases, the J end lost 7 bases, and 17 bases lay between the germline ends. CDR3 length: 14 amino acids. The CDR3 region has the DNA TGTGCCACTAACAAACAGGGCCAGAATTCACCCCTCCACTTT. Translated: CATNKQGQNSPLHF.

This clone was seen more than once but under ten times. The rearrangement uses TRBV3-1 (or the pseudogene TRBV3-2) and TRBJ1-3; D remains ambiguous. V was shortened by 4 bases and J by 4 bases, with 20 bases between the two germline ends. The CDR3 spans 17 residues. Germline V gene lookup returns CDR1 LGHDT and CDR2 YNNKEL (reference sequence). The CDR3 loop reads CASSPNLAGFGGNTIYF. As DNA, the CDR3 is TGTGCCAGCAGCCCTAACCTGGCGGGGTTTGGGGGAAACACCATATATTTT.

The chain is built from TRBV28 and TRBJ2-4, with D tentatively TRBD2 (7 bases). The CDR3 runs to 14 residues. Germline V gene lookup returns CDR1 MDHEN and CDR2 SYDVKM. Trimming removed 7 bases from V and 6 bases from J, with 16 bases in between. The CDR3 DNA sequence: TGTGCCAGCACCCTAGGGGGGGATTCAAACATTCAGTACTTC. The encoded protein is CASTLGGDSNIQYF.

This chain links TRBV27 with TRBJ2-1; D unresolved. V lost 3 bases and J 5 bases, leaving 8 bases between the germline ends. CDR3 length equals 13 residues. CDR1 and CDR2 (germline): MNHEY, SMNVEV (reference sequence). CDR3 region: CASSLSQDNEQFF. For the CDR3, the DNA is TGTGCCAGCAGTTTGTCGCAGGACAATGAGCAGTTCTTC.

V gene TRBV2 combines with J gene TRBJ1-6; D unresolved. The CDR3 has 15 residues. V was cut by 1 base and J by 9 bases, with 13 bases left in between. Germline loops: CDR1 SNHLY, CDR2 FYNNEI. The CDR3 nucleotides are TGTGCCAGCAGTGAAGAGGCGGGAACCGCTTCACCCCTCCACTTT. Its translation is CASSEEAGTASPLHF.

The chain carries TRBV29-1 and TRBJ2-5; D may be TRBD2 (6 bases). This CDR3 comprises 14 residues. V was clipped by 6 bases and J by 5 bases, with 19 bases between them. The germline V gene has CDR1 SQVTM and CDR2 ANQGSEA. As DNA, the CDR3 is TGCAGCGTCGATGACACTTTTGGGGGGGAGACCCAGTACTTC. This encodes CSVDDTFGGETQYF.

There are a few counts of this clone. The chain carries TRBV5-4 and TRBJ2-7; 8 nucleotides match TRBD2. V shed 4 bases and J 6 bases; nucleotides not matched to a gene: 3. This CDR3 region has 12 residues. The germline CDR1 and CDR2 sequences are SGHNT and YYREEE (reference sequence). The CDR3 here is CASSRGGPEQYF. The DNA for the CDR3 is TGTGCCAGCAGCCGGGGGGGACCCGAGCAGTACTTC.